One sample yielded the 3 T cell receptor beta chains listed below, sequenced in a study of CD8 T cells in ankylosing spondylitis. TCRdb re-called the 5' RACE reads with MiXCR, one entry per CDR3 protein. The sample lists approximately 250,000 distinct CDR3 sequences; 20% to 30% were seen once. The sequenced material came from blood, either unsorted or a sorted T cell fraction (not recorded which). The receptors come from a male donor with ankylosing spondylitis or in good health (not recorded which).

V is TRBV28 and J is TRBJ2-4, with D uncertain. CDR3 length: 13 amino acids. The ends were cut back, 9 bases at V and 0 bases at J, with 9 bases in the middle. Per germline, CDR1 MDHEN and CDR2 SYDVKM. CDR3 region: CASRSVAKNIQYF. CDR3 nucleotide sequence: TGTGCCAGTCGGAGTGTAGCCAAAAACATTCAGTACTTC.

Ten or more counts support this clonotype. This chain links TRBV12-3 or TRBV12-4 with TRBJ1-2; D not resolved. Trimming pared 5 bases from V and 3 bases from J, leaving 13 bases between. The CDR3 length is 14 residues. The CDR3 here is CASSPVRAYYGYTF. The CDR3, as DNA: TGTGCCAGCAGTCCCGTCCGGGCCTACTATGGCTACACCTTC.

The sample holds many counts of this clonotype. CDR3 region: CASSLGVETQYF. The CDR3 nucleotides read TGTGCCAGCAGCTTAGGAGTGGAGACCCAGTACTTC. The genes are TRBV7-2 and TRBJ2-5; D not resolved. Germline V gene lookup returns CDR1 SGHTA and CDR2 FQGNSA. CDR3 size: 12 residues. V lost 1 base and J lost 5, with 5 bases in between.